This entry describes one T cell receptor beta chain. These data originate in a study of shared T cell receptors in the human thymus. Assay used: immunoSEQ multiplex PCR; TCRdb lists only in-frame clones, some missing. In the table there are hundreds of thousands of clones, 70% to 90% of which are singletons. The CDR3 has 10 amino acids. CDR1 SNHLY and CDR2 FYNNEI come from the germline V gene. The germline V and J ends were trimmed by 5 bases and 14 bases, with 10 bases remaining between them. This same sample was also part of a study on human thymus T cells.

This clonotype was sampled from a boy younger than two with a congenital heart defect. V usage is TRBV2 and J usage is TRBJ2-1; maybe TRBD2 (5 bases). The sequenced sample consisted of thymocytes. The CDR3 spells CASSPGVEFF. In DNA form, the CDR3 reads TGTGCCAGCAGTCCCGGGGTTGAGTTCTTC. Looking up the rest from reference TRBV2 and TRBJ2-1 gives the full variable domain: EPEVTQTPSHQVTQMGQEVILRCVPISNHLYFYWYRQILGQKVEFLVSFYNNEISEKSEIFDDQFSVERPDGSNFTLKIRSTKLEDSAMYFCASSPGVEFFGPGTRLTVL.